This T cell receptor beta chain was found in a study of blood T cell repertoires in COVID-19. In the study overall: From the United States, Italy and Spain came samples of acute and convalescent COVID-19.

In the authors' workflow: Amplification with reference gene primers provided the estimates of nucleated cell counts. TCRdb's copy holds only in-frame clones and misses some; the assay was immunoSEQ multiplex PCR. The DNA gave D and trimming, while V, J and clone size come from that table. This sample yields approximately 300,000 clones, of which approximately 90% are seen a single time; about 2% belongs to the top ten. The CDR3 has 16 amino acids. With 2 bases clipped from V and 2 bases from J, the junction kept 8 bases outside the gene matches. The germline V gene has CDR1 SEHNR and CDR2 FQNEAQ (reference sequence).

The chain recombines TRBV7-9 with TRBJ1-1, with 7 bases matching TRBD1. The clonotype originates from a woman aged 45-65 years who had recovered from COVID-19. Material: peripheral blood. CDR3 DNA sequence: TGTGCCAGCAGCTTAACCCGGGACAGTCCTAACACTGAAGCTTTCTTT. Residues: CASSLTRDSPNTEAFF.